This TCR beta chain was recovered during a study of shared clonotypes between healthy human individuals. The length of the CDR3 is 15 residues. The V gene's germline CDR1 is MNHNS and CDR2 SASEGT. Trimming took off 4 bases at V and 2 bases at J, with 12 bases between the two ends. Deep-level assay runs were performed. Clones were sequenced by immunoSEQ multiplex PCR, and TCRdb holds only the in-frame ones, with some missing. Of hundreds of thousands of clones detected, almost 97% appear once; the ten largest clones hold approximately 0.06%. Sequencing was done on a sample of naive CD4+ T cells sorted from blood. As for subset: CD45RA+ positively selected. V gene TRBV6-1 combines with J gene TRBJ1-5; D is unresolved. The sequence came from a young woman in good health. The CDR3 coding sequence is TGTGCCAGCAGTGGGACCGAAAATGGCAATCAGCCCCAGCATTTT. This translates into CASSGTENGNQPQHF.